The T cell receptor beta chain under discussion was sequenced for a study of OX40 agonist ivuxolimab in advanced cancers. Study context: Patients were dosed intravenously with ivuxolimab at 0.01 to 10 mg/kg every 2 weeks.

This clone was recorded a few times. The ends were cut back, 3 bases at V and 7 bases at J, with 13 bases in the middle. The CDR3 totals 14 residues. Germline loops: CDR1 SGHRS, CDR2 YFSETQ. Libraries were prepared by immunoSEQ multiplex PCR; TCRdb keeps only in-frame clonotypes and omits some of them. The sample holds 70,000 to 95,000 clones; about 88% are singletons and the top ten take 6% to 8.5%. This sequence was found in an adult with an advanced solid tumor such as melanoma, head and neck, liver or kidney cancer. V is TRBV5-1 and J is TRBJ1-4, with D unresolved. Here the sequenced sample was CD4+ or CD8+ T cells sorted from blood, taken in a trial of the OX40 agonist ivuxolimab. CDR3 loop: CASSSGLISEKLFF. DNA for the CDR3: TGCGCCAGCAGCTCCGGTCTGATAAGTGAAAAACTGTTTTTT.